This TCR beta chain is from a study of cytomegalovirus exposure and HLA in healthy donors. Regarding the study as a whole: Later, an analysis found that TCR clusters from the first cohort tended to co-occur in the 90 to 150 validation repertoires.

On this clone itself: The antigen is unknown.

Assay used: immunoSEQ multiplex PCR; TCRdb lists only in-frame clones, some missing. The data show 97,000 or so clones, with approximately 94% seen just once and approximately 1% held by the top ten. The J segment lost 4 bases and the V segment lost 3 bases, leaving 5 bases of the junction unmatched. This CDR3 spans 14 amino acids. The germline V gene encodes CDR1 SGDLS and CDR2 YYNGEE. The clonotype comes from a woman under 30 in good health and CMV-seronegative. What was sequenced was PBMCs. The chain employs TRBV9 and TRBJ2-5; 8 nucleotides line up with TRBD1. Here the CDR3 reads CASSGGTGGETQYF. DNA for the CDR3: TGTGCCAGCAGCGGAGGGACAGGAGGAGAGACCCAGTACTTC.